This T cell receptor (beta chain) stems from a study of blood T cell repertoires in COVID-19. Authors' methods: Nucleated cell counts were estimated from reference gene primer amplification. Profiled with immunoSEQ multiplex PCR; TCRdb holds only in-frame clones, not every one. V and J calls and clone size are as listed in that table; D and trimming were resolved from the DNA. The sample lists some 240,000 clones; around 81% were seen once. The source material was PBMCs or T cells enriched from blood (not recorded which). The clonotype originates from a man aged 45-65 years who had recovered from COVID-19.

The CDR3 loop is CASSIGGPYGYTF. Written as DNA, the CDR3 is TGTGCCAGTAGTATAGGGGGCCCTTATGGCTACACCTTC. This chain uses TRBV19 with TRBJ1-2; D might be TRBD1 (5 bases). V lost 1 base, J lost 5 bases, and 8 bases lay in between. The CDR3 loop spans 13 amino acids. The germline V gene encodes CDR1 LNHDA and CDR2 SQIVND (reference sequence). Full variable domain (rest looked up from reference TRBV19 and TRBJ1-2): DGGITQSPKYLFRKEGQNVTLSCEQNLNHDAMYWYRQDPGQGLRLIYYSQIVNDFQKGDIAEGYSVSREKKESFPLTVTSAQKNPTAFYLCASSIGGPYGYTFGSGTRLTVV.